The 13 T cell receptor beta chains presented below share a single source sample, sequenced in a study of cytomegalovirus exposure and HLA in healthy donors. The primer mix had 60 Vbeta and 13 Jbeta primers. Using immunoSEQ multiplex PCR, the repertoire was profiled, and TCRdb retains in-frame clones only, with some absent. This table holds 150,000 to 200,000 clones, 68% found once. The sequencing sample was made of PBMCs. These receptors all stem from a woman between 40 and 50 years old in good health and CMV-seropositive.

Comments on this clone: One end of the junction is discordant with germline, which a read error may explain. This sample includes further DNA sequences coding for the same CDR3. This chain uses TRBV4-3 with TRBJ2-1; 8 bases fit TRBD2. Germline CDR1 reads LGHNA; CDR2 reads YSLEER. This CDR3 spans 13 amino acids. The CDR3 DNA is TGCGCCAGCAGCCGAGGACTAGCTGATGAACAGTTCTTC. Translating it yields CASSRGLADEQFF.

In its sample, this clone was seen a few times. The genes are TRBV4-2 and TRBJ2-3; 8 bases are shared with TRBD2. The CDR3 totals 15 residues. CDR1 and CDR2 (germline): LGHNA, YNFKEQ. With 2 bases clipped from V and 4 bases from J, the junction kept 5 bases outside the gene matches. Here the CDR3 reads CASSQREGGADTQYF. The CDR3 coding sequence is TGTGCCAGCAGCCAACGGGAGGGCGGGGCAGATACGCAGTATTTT.

The rearrangement uses TRBV7-2 and TRBJ2-3; TRBD2 aligns across 9 bases. The CDR3 length is 16 residues. V lost 3 bases and J lost 2; bases outside the gene matches: 6. Germline CDR1 reads SGHTA; CDR2 reads FQGNSA. DNA of the CDR3: TGTGCCAGCAGCTTGAATAGCGGGGGCAACACAGATACGCAGTATTTT. It specifies CASSLNSGGNTDTQYF.

The rearrangement links TRBV12-5 to TRBJ1-2, with D hard to call. Germline V lookup: CDR1 LGHNT, CDR2 FRNRAP. The germline V and J ends were trimmed by 1 base and 8 bases, with 8 bases remaining between them. The CDR3 consists of 12 residues. CDR3 sequence (DNA): TGTGCTAGTGGTTTGGCGGGATACGGCTACACCTTC. This sequence encodes CASGLAGYGYTF. The full variable domain, with the rest looked up from reference TRBV12-5 and TRBJ1-2, is DARVTQTPRHKVTEMGQEVTMRCQPILGHNTVFWYRQTMMQGLELLAYFRNRAPLDDSGMPKDRFSAEMPDATLATLKIQPSEPRDSAVYFCASGLAGYGYTFGSGTRLTVV.

The V and J genes are TRBV7-9 and TRBJ1-2; D is perhaps TRBD1 (5 bases). Per the germline V gene, CDR1 is SEHNR and CDR2 is FQNEAQ (reference sequence). With 11 bases removed from V and 2 bases from J, the gap between germline ends came to 15 bases. CDR3 length: 13 amino acids. CDR3 DNA sequence: TGTGCCGGCACGGGGGAGGGGAACTATGGCTACACCTTC. It encodes CAGTGEGNYGYTF.

V usage is TRBV7-2 and J usage is TRBJ1-5; no clear D gene. The germline V gene has CDR1 SGHTA and CDR2 FQGNSA. V lost 5 bases and J 1 base, leaving 12 bases between the germline ends. This CDR3 has 15 residues. The CDR3 DNA reads TGTGCCAGCAGCCTAGGTACACCAAGCAATCAGCCCCAGCATTTT. Translated: CASSLGTPSNQPQHF.

The V call is TRBV4-1, the J call TRBJ2-6; D gene uncertain. Trimming took off 1 base at V and 1 base at J, with 5 bases between the two ends. The CDR3 consists of 15 residues. From germline, CDR1 is MGHRA and CDR2 YSYEKL. CDR3 DNA: TGCGCCAGCAGCCAAGGGAGATCTGGGGCCAACGTCCTGACTTTC. It translates to CASSQGRSGANVLTF.

V is TRBV11-2 and J is TRBJ1-2; D unresolved. Trimming took 11 bases from V and 2 from J, leaving 18 bases between them. CDR1 is SGHAT, CDR2 FQNNGV, per germline. This CDR3 has 14 residues. The CDR3 loop reads CAASLPDINYGYTF. CDR3 coding DNA: TGTGCCGCCAGCTTACCAGATATAAACTATGGCTACACCTTC.

This chain uses TRBV9 with TRBJ2-3; TRBD2 matches at 7 bases. Unmatched junction bases numbered 5, after V lost 0 bases and J lost 1 base. CDR3 length: 16 residues. CDR1 is SGDLS and CDR2 is YYNGEE in the germline V gene. The CDR3 is CASSVAVGGGTDTQYF. CDR3 coding DNA: TGTGCCAGCAGCGTAGCCGTTGGGGGGGGCACAGATACGCAGTATTTT.

This chain joins TRBV11-2 and TRBJ1-4, with 8 bases identical to TRBD1. J lost 6 bases, V lost 6 bases, and 9 bases had no gene match. The germline V gene has CDR1 SGHAT and CDR2 FQNNGV. The CDR3 has 15 residues. CDR3 nucleotides: TGTGCCAGCAGGAGAATGGGACAGGACGATGAAAAACTGTTTTTT. Residues: CASRRMGQDDEKLFF.

The chain has TRBV6-6 and TRBJ1-5; 10 bases line up with TRBD1. With V trimmed by 6 bases and J by 6 bases, 5 bases remained unmatched. The CDR3 spans 14 residues. Germline lookup yields CDR1 MNHNY and CDR2 SVGAGI (reference sequence). The DNA of the CDR3 is TGTGCCAGCAGCTCAGGACAGGGGGTTCAGCCCCAGCATTTT. It translates to CASSSGQGVQPQHF.

This sequence joins TRBV9 and TRBJ2-1; 8 nucleotides align to TRBD1. The CDR3 loop spans 14 amino acids. Germline V gene lookup returns CDR1 SGDLS and CDR2 YYNGEE. V lost 5 bases and J lost 5; bases outside the gene matches: 6. The CDR3 here is CASSPGQGNNEQFF. The CDR3 nucleotides are TGTGCCAGCAGTCCAGGACAGGGAAACAATGAGCAGTTCTTC. Variable domain in full (rest from reference TRBV9 and TRBJ2-1): DSGVTQTPKHLITATGQRVTLRCSPRSGDLSVYWYQQSLDQGLQFLIQYYNGEERAKGNILERFSAQQFPDLHSELNLSSLELGDSALYFCASSPGQGNNEQFFGPGTRLTVL.

The genes are TRBV11-1 and TRBJ2-7; a weak D match, TRBD1 (6 bases). CDR3 length equals 15 residues. The V end was cut by 5 bases, the J end by 4 bases, with 18 bases between. Germline CDR1 SGHAT, CDR2 FQDESV (reference sequence). The CDR3 is CASSHGHRGGYEQYF. CDR3 nucleotide sequence: TGTGCCAGCAGCCACGGGCACCGAGGGGGATACGAGCAGTACTTC.